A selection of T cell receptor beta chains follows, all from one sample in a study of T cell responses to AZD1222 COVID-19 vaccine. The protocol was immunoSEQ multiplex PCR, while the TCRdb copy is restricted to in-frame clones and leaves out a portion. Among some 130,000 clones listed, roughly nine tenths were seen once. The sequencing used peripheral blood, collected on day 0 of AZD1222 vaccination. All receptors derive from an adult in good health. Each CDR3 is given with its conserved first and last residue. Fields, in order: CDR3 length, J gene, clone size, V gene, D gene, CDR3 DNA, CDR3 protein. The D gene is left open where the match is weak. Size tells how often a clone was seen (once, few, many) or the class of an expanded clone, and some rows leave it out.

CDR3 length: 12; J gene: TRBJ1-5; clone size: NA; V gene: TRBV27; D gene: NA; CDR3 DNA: TGTGCCAGCAGTTTTTCAGGGCAGCCCCAGCATTTT; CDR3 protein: CASSFSGQPQHF
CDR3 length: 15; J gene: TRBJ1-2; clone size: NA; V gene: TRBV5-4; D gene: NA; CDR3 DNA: TGTGCCAGCAGCTCAGGGAATCCGGTCAACAAAGACTACACCTTC; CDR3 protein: CASSSGNPVNKDYTF
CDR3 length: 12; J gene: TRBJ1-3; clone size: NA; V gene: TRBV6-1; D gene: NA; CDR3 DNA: TGTGCCAGCAGTGAAGTCGGAAACACCATATATTTT; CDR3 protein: CASSEVGNTIYF
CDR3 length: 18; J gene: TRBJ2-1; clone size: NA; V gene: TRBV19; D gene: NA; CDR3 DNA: TGTGCCAGTAGTATAGATCTTCGGCTAACCCTCTCCTACAATGAGCAGTTCTTC; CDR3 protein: CASSIDLRLTLSYNEQFF
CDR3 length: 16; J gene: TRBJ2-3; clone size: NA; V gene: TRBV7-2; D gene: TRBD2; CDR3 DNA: TGTGCCAGCAGCCCGACCCTAGCGGGAGGCACAGATACGCAGTATTTT; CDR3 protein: CASSPTLAGGTDTQYF
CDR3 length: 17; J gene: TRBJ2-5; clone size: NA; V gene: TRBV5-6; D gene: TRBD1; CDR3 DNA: TGTGCCAGCAGCTTGGCCTACCGGACAGGGAGAGGAGAGACCCAGTACTTC; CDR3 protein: CASSLAYRTGRGETQYF
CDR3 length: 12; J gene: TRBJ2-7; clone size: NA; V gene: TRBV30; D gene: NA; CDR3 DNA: TGTGCCTGGAAGGGTGGGGGAGCCGAGCAGTACTTC; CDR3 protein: CAWKGGGAEQYF
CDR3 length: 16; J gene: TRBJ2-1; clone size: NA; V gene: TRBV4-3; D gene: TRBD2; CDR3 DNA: TGCGCCAGCAGCCAAGATTCTAGCGGGCAGGGCAGTGAGCAGTTCTTC; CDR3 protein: CASSQDSSGQGSEQFF
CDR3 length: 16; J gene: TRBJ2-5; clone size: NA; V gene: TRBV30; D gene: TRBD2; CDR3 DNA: TGTGCCTGGACCTCTTCCCCTGGCGGGAGGGCGGAGACCCAGTACTTC; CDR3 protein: CAWTSSPGGRAETQYF
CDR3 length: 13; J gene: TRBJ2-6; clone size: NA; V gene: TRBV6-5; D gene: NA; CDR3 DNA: TGTGCCAGCAGCTGGTCTGGGGCCAACGTCCTGACTTTC; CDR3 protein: CASSWSGANVLTF
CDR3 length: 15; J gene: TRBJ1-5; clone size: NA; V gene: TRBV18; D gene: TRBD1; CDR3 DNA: TGTGCCAGCTCACCCTCGGGACAGGTCTCTCAGCCCCAGCATTTT; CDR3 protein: CASSPSGQVSQPQHF
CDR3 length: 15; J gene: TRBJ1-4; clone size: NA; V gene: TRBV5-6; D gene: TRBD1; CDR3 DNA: TGTGCCAGCAGCGCACGGACAGGCGTAAGGGAAAAACTGTTTTTT; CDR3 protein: CASSARTGVREKLFF
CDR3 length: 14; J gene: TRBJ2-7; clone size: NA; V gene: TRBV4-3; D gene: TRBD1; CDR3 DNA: TGCGCCAGCAGTCGGGACAGGTCCCCCCGCGAGCAGTACTTC; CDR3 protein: CASSRDRSPREQYF
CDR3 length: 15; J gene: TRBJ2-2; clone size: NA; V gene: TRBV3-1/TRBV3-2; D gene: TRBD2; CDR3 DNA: TGTGCCAGCAGCCCCTCCCTAGCGGGAGCCGGGGAGCTGTTTTTT; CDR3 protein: CASSPSLAGAGELFF
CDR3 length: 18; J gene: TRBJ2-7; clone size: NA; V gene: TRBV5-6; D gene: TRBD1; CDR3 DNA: TGTGCCAGCAGCTTGAGTGTGCTGGACAGGGTGGTATCCTACGAGCAGTACTTC; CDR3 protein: CASSLSVLDRVVSYEQYF
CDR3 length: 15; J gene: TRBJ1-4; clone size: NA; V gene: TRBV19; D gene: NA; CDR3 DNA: TGTGCCAGTAGTTCTGGACATGGAACTAATGAAAAACTGTTTTTT; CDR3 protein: CASSSGHGTNEKLFF
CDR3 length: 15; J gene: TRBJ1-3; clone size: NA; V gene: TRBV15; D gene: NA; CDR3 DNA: TGTGCCACCAGCAGAGACCGGGGTTCCGGAAACACCATATATTTT; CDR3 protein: CATSRDRGSGNTIYF
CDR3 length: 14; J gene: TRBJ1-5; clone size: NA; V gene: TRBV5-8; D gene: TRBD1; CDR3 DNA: TGTGCCAGCAGCGCGGGACAGCCAAATCAGCCCCAGCATTTT; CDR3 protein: CASSAGQPNQPQHF
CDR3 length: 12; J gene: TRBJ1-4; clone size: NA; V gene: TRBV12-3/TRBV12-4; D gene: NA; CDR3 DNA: TGTGCCAGCAGTTTTGACGTTAGCGTGGGGTTTTTT; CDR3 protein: CASSFDVSVGFF
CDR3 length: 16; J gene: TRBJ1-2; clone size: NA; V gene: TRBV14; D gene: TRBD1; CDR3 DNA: TGTGCCAGCAGCATTATCGTCGACAGGGGGCCGGGTGGCTACACCTTC; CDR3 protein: CASSIIVDRGPGGYTF
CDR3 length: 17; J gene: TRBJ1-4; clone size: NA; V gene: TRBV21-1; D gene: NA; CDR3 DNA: TGTGCCAGCAGCAAATGGGGCCCCGGGCCGACTAATGAAAAACTGTTTTTT; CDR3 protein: CASSKWGPGPTNEKLFF
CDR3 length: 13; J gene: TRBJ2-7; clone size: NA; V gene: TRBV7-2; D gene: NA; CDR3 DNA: TGTGCCAGCAGCTTACCCGGGACCTACGAGCAGTACTTC; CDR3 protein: CASSLPGTYEQYF
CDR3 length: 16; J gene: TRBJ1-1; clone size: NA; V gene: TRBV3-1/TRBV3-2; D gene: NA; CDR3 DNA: TGTGCCACTTCACCCCAGGGAAGGACGAGTAACACTGAAGCTTTCTTT; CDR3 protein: CATSPQGRTSNTEAFF
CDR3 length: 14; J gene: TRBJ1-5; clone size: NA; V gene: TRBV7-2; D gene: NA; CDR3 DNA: TGTGCCAGCAGCTTAACACCGAGCAATCAGCCCCAGCATTTT; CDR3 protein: CASSLTPSNQPQHF
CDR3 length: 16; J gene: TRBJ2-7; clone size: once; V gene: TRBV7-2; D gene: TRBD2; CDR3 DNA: TGTGCCAGCAGCTTAGGCTCTACTAGCGGTGGGGGGGAGCAGTACTTC; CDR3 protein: CASSLGSTSGGGEQYF
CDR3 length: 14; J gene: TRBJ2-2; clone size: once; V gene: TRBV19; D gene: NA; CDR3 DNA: TGTGCCAGCGAGATTACCGACGGTACCGGGGAGCTGTTTTTT; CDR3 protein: CASEITDGTGELFF
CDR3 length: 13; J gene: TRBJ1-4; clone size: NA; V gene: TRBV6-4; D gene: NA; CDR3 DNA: TGTGCCAGCAGTGAGGAAAGGGGTGAAAAACTGTTTTTT; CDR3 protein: CASSEERGEKLFF
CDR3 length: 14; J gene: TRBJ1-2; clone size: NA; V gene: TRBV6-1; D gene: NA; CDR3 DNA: TGTGCCAGCAGTGAAGCGAACGGAGAGCTAGGCTACACCTTC; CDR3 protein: CASSEANGELGYTF
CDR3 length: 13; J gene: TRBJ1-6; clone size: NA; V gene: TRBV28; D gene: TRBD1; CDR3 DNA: TGTGCCAGCATTACAGGGGGCAATTCACCCCTCCACTTT; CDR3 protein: CASITGGNSPLHF
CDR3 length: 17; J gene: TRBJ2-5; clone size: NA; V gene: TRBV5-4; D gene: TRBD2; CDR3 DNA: TGTGCCAGCAGCTCCGCTTTACTAGCGGGAGTTGGTGAGACCCAGTACTTC; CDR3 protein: CASSSALLAGVGETQYF
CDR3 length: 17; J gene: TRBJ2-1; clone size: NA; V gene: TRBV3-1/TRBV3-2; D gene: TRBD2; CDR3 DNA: TGTGCCAGCAGCCTTGGGACTAGCGGGAGCCCCTGGAATGAGCAGTTCTTC; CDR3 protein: CASSLGTSGSPWNEQFF
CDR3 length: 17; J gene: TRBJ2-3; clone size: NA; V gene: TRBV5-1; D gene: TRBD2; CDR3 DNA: TGCGCCAGCAGCCCAGAGACTAGCGGGAGATTCACAGATACGCAGTATTTT; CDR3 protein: CASSPETSGRFTDTQYF
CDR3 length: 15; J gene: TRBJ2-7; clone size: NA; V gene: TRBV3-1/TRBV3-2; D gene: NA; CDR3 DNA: TGTGCCAGCAGCCAGGCGACCATCTTAGGCCACGAGCAGTACTTC; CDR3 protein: CASSQATILGHEQYF
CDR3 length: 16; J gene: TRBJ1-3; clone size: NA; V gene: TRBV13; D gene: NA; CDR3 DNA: TGTGCCAGCAGCTTAGTTCCGATCACCTCTGGAAACACCATATATTTT; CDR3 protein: CASSLVPITSGNTIYF
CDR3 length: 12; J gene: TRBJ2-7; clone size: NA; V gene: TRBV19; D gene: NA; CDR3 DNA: TGTGCCAGTAGCACCGGGGGCTCCGAGCAGTACTTC; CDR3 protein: CASSTGGSEQYF
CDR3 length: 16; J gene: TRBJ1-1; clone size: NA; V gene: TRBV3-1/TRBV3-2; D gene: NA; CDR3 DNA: TGTGCCAGCAGCCAAGGGCCCGGGCCAGGGATCACTGAAGCTTTCTTT; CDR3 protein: CASSQGPGPGITEAFF
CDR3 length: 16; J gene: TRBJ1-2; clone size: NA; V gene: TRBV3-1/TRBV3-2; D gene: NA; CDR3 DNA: TGTGCCAGCAGCCAACCGCATAAGCCCTCTAGTTATGGCTACACCTTC; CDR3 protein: CASSQPHKPSSYGYTF
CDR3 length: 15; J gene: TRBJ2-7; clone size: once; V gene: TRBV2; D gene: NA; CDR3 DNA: TGTGCCAGCAGTCATCCGGGCCTCAGCTCCTACGAGCAGTACTTC; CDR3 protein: CASSHPGLSSYEQYF
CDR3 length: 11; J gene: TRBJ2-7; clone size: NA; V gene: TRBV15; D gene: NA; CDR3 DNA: TGTGCCACCAGCAGAGGGCGGGAGCAGTACTTC; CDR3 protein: CATSRGREQYF